This T cell receptor (beta chain) emerged from a study of blood T cell repertoires in COVID-19. Study summary: There were acute and convalescent COVID-19 samples, and they came from the United States, Italy and Spain. PBMCs, B-cell-depleted T cells, or T cells provided the cDNA or gDNA that made up the material.

Per the study methods: The authors estimated nucleated cell counts from reference gene primer amplification. Clones were sequenced by immunoSEQ multiplex PCR, and TCRdb holds only the in-frame ones, with some missing. The D gene and trimming were derived from the DNA, and the V and J assignments and clone size from that table. The repertoire holds tens of thousands of clones, with around 77% as singletons. Seattle cases were enrolled at active infection and followed longitudinally. CDR3 length equals 15 residues. V shed 0 bases and J shed 0 bases, with 3 bases lying between them. The V gene's germline CDR1 is MRHNA and CDR2 SNTAGT.

Sequences were obtained from peripheral blood. V usage is TRBV6-4 and J usage is TRBJ2-6; D is undetermined. This clonotype was sampled from a man aged 65 to 79 with COVID-19, enrolled during active disease. In DNA, the CDR3 is TGTGCCAGCAGTGACTCTTACTCTGGGGCCAACGTCCTGACTTTC. It specifies CASSDSYSGANVLTF.